The present entry profiles one TCR beta chain with its context. Method: immunoSEQ multiplex PCR; TCRdb's copy keeps in-frame clones and lacks some. The sample gives under 200,000 clones, around 80% of which show up once; around 7% is in the top ten. This CDR3 contains 18 residues. The germline CDR1 and CDR2 sequences are LGHNA and YNFKEQ. V shed 0 bases, J shed 3 bases, and the junction held 8 bases outside the gene matches. This sample stems from a study of blood T cell repertoires in COVID-19. On the study more broadly: Researchers got acute and convalescent COVID-19 samples from the United States, Italy and Spain. In each case, the material was cDNA or gDNA derived from T cells, B-cell-depleted T cells, or PBMCs.

Sequencing was carried out using peripheral blood. The origin of this receptor is a man in his 70s with active or convalescent COVID-19. V gene TRBV4-2 combines with J gene TRBJ2-1; 10 positions match TRBD2. CDR3 DNA: TGTGCCAGCAGCCAAGAAGGGCCCACTAGCGGGGTCTACAATGAGCAGTTCTTC. It encodes CASSQEGPTSGVYNEQFF.